Listed here is a single T cell receptor beta chain. Patients at the Seattle site were enrolled during active infection and followed longitudinally. From germline, CDR1 is MNHEY and CDR2 SVGAGI. The length of the CDR3 is 15 residues. After removal of 2 bases from V and 1 base from J, the junction contained 4 bases not matched to a gene. The sample originates from a study of blood T cell repertoires in COVID-19. Under the authors' procedure: Using reference gene primer amplification, nucleated cell counts were estimated. The method was immunoSEQ multiplex PCR; TCRdb's version includes in-frame clones alone and lacks a portion of them. For V, J and clone size, that table is used; D and trimming come from the DNA. Here the sample spans 100,000 to 150,000 clones, 75% to 90% being singletons.

The sample taken for sequencing was peripheral blood. The sequence derives from a woman older than 75 with COVID-19, enrolled during active disease. The chain joins TRBV6-5 to TRBJ2-5, with 7 bases lining up with TRBD2. This chain's CDR3 is CASSYGAGAQETQYF. The CDR3 DNA reads as TGTGCCAGCAGTTACGGGGCGGGAGCCCAAGAGACCCAGTACTTC.